This TCR beta chain was recovered during a study of beta chain features in type 1 diabetes. Study context: Across all samples, about 100,000,000 sorted cells were examined. Overall study findings and caveats: People with Type 1 diabetes carried modestly yet significantly shorter TCRB CDR3s in all four CD4+ subsets.

Expressed TCRB transcripts were sequenced because the isolated RNA had all been reverse transcribed beforehand. Profiled with immunoSEQ multiplex PCR; TCRdb holds only in-frame clones, not every one. The data hold about 130,000 clones, with around 9% observed a single time. Trimming removed 4 bases from V and 4 bases from J, with 11 bases in between. Germline V lookup: CDR1 GTSNPN, CDR2 SVGIG (reference sequence). The CDR3 spans 13 residues. Points on this clone: The antigen is undetermined.

Sorted populations all exceeded 95% purity. Sequencing was performed on central memory CD4+ T cells from blood. This receptor was taken from a man aged 30 to 45 with type 1 diabetes. The chain combines TRBV30 with TRBJ1-3, with a tentative D call TRBD1 (6 bases). In nucleotides, the CDR3 is TGTGCCTGGACCACAGGGCCCGGAAACACCATATATTTT. It codes for CAWTTGPGNTIYF.